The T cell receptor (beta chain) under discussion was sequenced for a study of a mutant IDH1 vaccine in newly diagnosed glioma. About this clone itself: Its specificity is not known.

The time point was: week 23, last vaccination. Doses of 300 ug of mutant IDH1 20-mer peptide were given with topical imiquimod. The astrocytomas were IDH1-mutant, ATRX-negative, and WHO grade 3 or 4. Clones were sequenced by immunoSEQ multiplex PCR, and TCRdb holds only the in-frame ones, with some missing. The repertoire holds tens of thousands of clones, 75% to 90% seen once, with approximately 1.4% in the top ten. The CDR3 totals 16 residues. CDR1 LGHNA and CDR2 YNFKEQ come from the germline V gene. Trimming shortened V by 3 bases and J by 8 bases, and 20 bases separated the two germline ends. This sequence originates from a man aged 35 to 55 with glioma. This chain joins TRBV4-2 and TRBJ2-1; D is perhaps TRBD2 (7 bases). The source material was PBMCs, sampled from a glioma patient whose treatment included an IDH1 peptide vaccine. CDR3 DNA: TGTGCCAGCAGCCAGAGGGGGGGAGGGCGGGGCCATGAGCAGTTCTTC. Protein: CASSQRGGGRGHEQFF.